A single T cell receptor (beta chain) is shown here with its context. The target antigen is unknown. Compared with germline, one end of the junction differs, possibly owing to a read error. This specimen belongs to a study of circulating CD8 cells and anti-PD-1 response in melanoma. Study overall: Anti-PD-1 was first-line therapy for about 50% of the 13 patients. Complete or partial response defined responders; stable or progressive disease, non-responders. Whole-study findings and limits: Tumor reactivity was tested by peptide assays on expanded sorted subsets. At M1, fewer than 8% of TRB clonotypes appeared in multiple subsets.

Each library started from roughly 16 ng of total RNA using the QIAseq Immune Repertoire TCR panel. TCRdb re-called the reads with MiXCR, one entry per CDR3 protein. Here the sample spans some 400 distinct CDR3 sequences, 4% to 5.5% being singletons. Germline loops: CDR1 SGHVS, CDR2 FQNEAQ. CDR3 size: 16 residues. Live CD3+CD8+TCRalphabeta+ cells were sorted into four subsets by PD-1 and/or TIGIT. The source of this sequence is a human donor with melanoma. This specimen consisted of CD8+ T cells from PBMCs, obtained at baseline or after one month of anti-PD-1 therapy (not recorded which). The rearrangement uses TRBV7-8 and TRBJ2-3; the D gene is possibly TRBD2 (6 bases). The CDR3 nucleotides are TGTGCCAGCAGCCCGCTGGACACAACTAGCACAGATACGCTGTATTTT. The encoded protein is CASSPLDTTSTDTLYF.